Shown below are 30 T cell receptor beta chains from a single sample sequenced in a study of blood T cell repertoires in COVID-19. This table comes from immunoSEQ multiplex PCR, and its TCRdb copy is limited to in-frame clones, with some not included. The sample lists approximately 250,000 clones; approximately 88% were seen once. Sequencing was performed on PBMCs or T cells enriched from blood (not recorded which). Receptor source: a woman in her 40s with acute COVID-19.

V is TRBV24-1 and J is TRBJ2-1, with 8 nucleotides matching TRBD1. V gave up 3 bases and J gave up 4 bases; unmatched junction bases: 7. Germline lookup yields CDR1 KGHDR and CDR2 SFDVKD. This CDR3 has 16 amino acids. The CDR3 region has the DNA TGTGCCACCAGTGATGCAACAGGGGGTACGTACAATGAGCAGTTCTTC. Encoded protein: CATSDATGGTYNEQFF.

The chain uses TRBV28 and TRBJ1-4; no reliable D call. Trimming shortened V by 9 bases and J by 8 bases, and 16 bases separated the two germline ends. This CDR3 is 13 amino acids long. Germline CDR1 MDHEN, CDR2 SYDVKM. The CDR3 DNA is TGTGCCAGTAGAGATCTACTCTGGGAAAAACTGTTTTTT. This encodes CASRDLLWEKLFF. The entire variable domain, with the rest obtained from reference TRBV28 and TRBJ1-4, is as follows: DVKVTQSSRYLVKRTGEKVFLECVQDMDHENMFWYRQDPGLGLRLIYFSYDVKMKEKGDIPEGYSVSREKKERFSLILESASTNQTSMYLCASRDLLWEKLFFGSGTQLSVL.

This chain joins TRBV6-2 or TRBV6-3 and TRBJ2-7, with TRBD1 matching 12 bases. J was trimmed by 4 bases and V by 5 bases; bases with no gene match: 9. This CDR3 spans 16 amino acids. The germline V gene encodes CDR1 MNHEY and CDR2 SVGEGT. This CDR3 reads CASSEPRDRGRYEQYV. The CDR3 DNA sequence: TGTGCCAGCAGTGAGCCCCGGGACAGGGGGCGATACGAGCAGTACGTC.

The chain combines TRBV5-4 with TRBJ1-1, with D possibly matching TRBD1 (5 bases). Trimming took 3 bases from V and 1 from J, leaving 13 bases between them. The CDR3 is 15 amino acids. Germline lookup yields CDR1 SGHNT and CDR2 YYREEE (reference sequence). CDR3 DNA: TGTGCCAGCAGCTCGGCCGGACACGAGAACACTGAAGCTTTCTTT. It codes for CASSSAGHENTEAFF.

The chain is built from TRBV6-5 and TRBJ1-2; TRBD1 matches 12 bases. Germline loops: CDR1 MNHEY, CDR2 SVGAGI. The CDR3 covers 15 residues. V lost 0 bases and J lost 7; bases outside the gene matches: 3. CDR3 in DNA: TGTGCCAGCAGTTACTCGGGACAGGGGGCGGCTGGCTACACCTTC. It specifies CASSYSGQGAAGYTF.

This chain links TRBV20-1 with TRBJ2-3; no firm D call. V was pared by 5 bases and J by 6 bases, with 9 bases between. The CDR3 is 11 residues long. Germline V lookup: CDR1 DFQATT, CDR2 SNEGSKA (reference sequence). The CDR3 DNA is TGCAGTGCTGGAGTATCTGATACGCAGTATTTT. Protein product: CSAGVSDTQYF.

This sequence joins TRBV27 and TRBJ1-6, with D unresolved. The CDR3 totals 14 residues. Germline V CDR1 and CDR2: MNHEY, SMNVEV (reference sequence). Trimming took 4 bases from V and 7 from J, leaving 11 bases between them. The CDR3 DNA follows: TGTGCCAGCAGTTATGAGACGGGGAATTCACCCCTCCACTTT. Translating it yields CASSYETGNSPLHF.

CDR3 sequence reads: CASSLADTQYF. In nucleotides, the CDR3 is TGTGCCAGCAGTCTCGCAGATACGCAGTATTTT. The genes are TRBV12-3 or TRBV12-4 and TRBJ2-3; no firm D call. Trimming took 5 bases from V and 4 from J, leaving 4 bases between them. This CDR3 is 11 amino acids long.

This clone appeared a few times. The genes are TRBV27 and TRBJ1-5; tentatively, D is TRBD1 (6 bases). This CDR3 spans 15 amino acids. V lost 4 bases and J 3 bases, leaving 13 bases between the germline ends. Germline loops: CDR1 MNHEY, CDR2 SMNVEV (reference sequence). The CDR3 is CASSSPGDANQPQHF. The CDR3 DNA reads TGTGCCAGCAGTTCCCCAGGGGATGCCAATCAGCCCCAGCATTTT.

The J gene is TRBJ1-2, the V gene TRBV6-5; TRBD1 is a possible D gene (6 bases). Germline CDR1 reads MNHEY; CDR2 reads SVGAGI. The CDR3 spans 13 residues. V shed 6 bases and J shed 0 bases, with 8 bases lying between them. The CDR3 nucleotides are TGTGCCAGCAGCGACAGGTCTAACTATGGCTACACCTTC. The encoded protein is CASSDRSNYGYTF.

V usage is TRBV12-3 or TRBV12-4 and J usage is TRBJ1-3; unclear D gene. The V end lost 4 bases, the J end lost 9 bases, and 7 bases lay between the germline ends. The CDR3 length is 11 residues. The CDR3 region is CASSSRGTIYF. Here the CDR3 DNA reads TGTGCCAGCAGTTCTCGAGGCACCATATATTTT.

V is TRBV4-1 and J is TRBJ2-7; 10 bases map to TRBD2. The CDR3 is 15 amino acids. V lost 6 bases to trimming and J lost 0 bases; unmatched junction nucleotides: 5. Germline CDR1 reads MGHRA; CDR2 reads YSYEKL. The CDR3 protein is CASRTGLASSYEQYF. The CDR3 region has the DNA TGCGCCAGCAGGACGGGACTAGCGAGCTCCTACGAGCAGTACTTC.

The rearrangement uses TRBV9 and TRBJ1-2; no clear D. This CDR3 spans 15 amino acids. Per the germline V gene, CDR1 is SGDLS and CDR2 is YYNGEE. Trimming took 0 bases from V and 7 from J, leaving 16 bases between them. The CDR3 is CASSVEPGPSGGYTF. The CDR3 nucleotides are TGTGCCAGCAGCGTAGAGCCAGGACCAAGCGGTGGCTACACCTTC. The full variable domain, with the rest looked up from reference TRBV9 and TRBJ1-2, is DSGVTQTPKHLITATGQRVTLRCSPRSGDLSVYWYQQSLDQGLQFLIQYYNGEERAKGNILERFSAQQFPDLHSELNLSSLELGDSALYFCASSVEPGPSGGYTFGSGTRLTVV.

CDR3 sequence reads: CASSRGQGMETQYF. The CDR3 nucleotides are TGTGCCAGTAGTAGGGGACAGGGGATGGAGACCCAGTACTTC. V gene TRBV19 combines with J gene TRBJ2-5; TRBD1 matches at 10 bases. This CDR3 has 14 residues. J was trimmed by 5 bases and V by 4 bases; bases with no gene match: 4. Germline V gene sequence: CDR1 LNHDA, CDR2 SQIVND (reference sequence).

V is TRBV29-1 and J is TRBJ1-2; TRBD1 matches 11 bases. Per the germline V gene, CDR1 is SQVTM and CDR2 is ANQGSEA. V dropped 1 base and J dropped 8; count of bases not matched to a gene: 12. The CDR3 runs to 16 residues. CDR3 bases: TGCAGCGTTGAAGGTTACCTTGGGACAGGGGGGCGAGGCTACACCTTC. This gives the protein CSVEGYLGTGGRGYTF.

This chain links TRBV2 with TRBJ2-3; TRBD1 agrees at 9 bases. V lost 11 bases to trimming and J lost 6 bases; unmatched junction nucleotides: 9. Germline V gene data show CDR1 as SNHLY and CDR2 as FYNNEI. CDR3 size: 13 residues. CDR3 in amino acids: CAGGTGTGDTQYF. CDR3 bases: TGTGCCGGGGGCACCGGGACAGGGGATACGCAGTATTTT.

This clone was counted between two and nine times. The chain joins TRBV2 to TRBJ1-1, with D hard to call. This CDR3 is 14 amino acids long. Trimming cost V 10 bases and J 1 base, with 16 bases left between them. CDR1 is SNHLY and CDR2 is FYNNEI in the germline V gene. The CDR3 loop reads CATKGRYSNTEAFF. DNA of the CDR3: TGTGCCACCAAAGGCAGGTATTCGAACACTGAAGCTTTCTTT.

The rearrangement links TRBV11-2 to TRBJ1-6; D is perhaps TRBD1 (6 bases). Germline V gene sequence: CDR1 SGHAT, CDR2 FQNNGV. V shed 3 bases and J shed 5 bases, with 11 bases lying between them. This CDR3 has 15 residues. This CDR3 reads CASSFSGQNNSPLHF. DNA of the CDR3: TGTGCCAGCAGCTTCTCTGGACAGAATAATTCACCCCTCCACTTT.

The chain carries TRBV6-5 and TRBJ1-4; D may be TRBD1 (6 bases). The CDR3 loop spans 16 amino acids. The germline V gene encodes CDR1 MNHEY and CDR2 SVGAGI. V was pared by 2 bases and J by 5 bases, with 15 bases between. Here the CDR3 DNA reads TGTGCCAGCAGTTACCGCCCGGGGGGCGCGAATGAAAAACTGTTTTTT. It specifies CASSYRPGGANEKLFF.

CDR3 DNA: TGTGCCAGCAGGCCCCGCGGACAGGGGTTCCTAGCGGGAGTTGTCGAGCAGTACGTC. This encodes CASRPRGQGFLAGVVEQYV. The V call is TRBV21-1, the J call TRBJ2-7; the table gives TRBD2 as D, unverified against the DNA. TRBV21-1 is labeled a pseudogene. The CDR3 is 19 amino acids.

The genes are TRBV29-1 and TRBJ2-3, with 14 bases fitting TRBD2. CDR3 size: 14 residues. Looked up from germline, CDR1 is SQVTM and CDR2 is ANQGSEA. The ends lost 7 bases at V and 4 bases at J; junction bases unmatched: 4. The CDR3 sequence: CSAGLAGASDTQYF. CDR3 DNA sequence: TGCAGCGCGGGACTAGCGGGAGCATCAGATACGCAGTATTTT.

This clone showed up just once. V and J are TRBV3-1 (or the pseudogene TRBV3-2) and TRBJ1-6; TRBD1 agrees at 7 bases. The junction had 2 bases not matched to a gene; V was cut back by 4 bases and J by 5 bases. The germline gives CDR1 LGHDT, CDR2 YNNKEL (reference sequence). The CDR3 runs 14 residues. The CDR3 DNA sequence: TGTGCCAGCAGCCCGACAGGGCATAATTCACCCCTCCACTTT. This sequence encodes CASSPTGHNSPLHF.

The sample holds one count of this clone. V gene TRBV7-9 combines with J gene TRBJ2-1, with TRBD2 matching over 7 bases. V gave up 10 bases and J gave up 4 bases; unmatched junction bases: 16. The CDR3 runs to 16 residues. Looked up from germline, CDR1 is SEHNR and CDR2 is FQNEAQ (reference sequence). The CDR3 here is CATEGLAEKIYNEQFF. CDR3 nucleotides: TGTGCCACCGAAGGTCTAGCGGAGAAAATTTACAATGAGCAGTTCTTC.

This chain joins TRBV18 and TRBJ1-4; D gene ambiguous. The CDR3 spans 12 residues. The germline CDR1 and CDR2 sequences are KGHSH and LQKENI. V dropped 3 bases and J dropped 7 bases, with 6 bases sitting between them. The CDR3 protein is CASSPSGEKLFF. The CDR3 nucleotides are TGTGCCAGCTCACCTAGTGGTGAAAAACTGTTTTTT.

The chain employs TRBV6-5 and TRBJ2-1, with TRBD2 matching 7 bases. Trimming took 1 base from V and 1 from J; bases not matched to a gene: 4. CDR1 and CDR2 from the germline V gene are MNHEY and SVGAGI. There are 16 residues in the CDR3. The chain's CDR3 is CASSYYGEGSYNEQFF. The CDR3, as DNA: TGTGCCAGCAGTTACTACGGGGAGGGTTCCTACAATGAGCAGTTCTTC.

The chain joins TRBV5-1 to TRBJ1-2; 9 bases match TRBD1. This CDR3 region has 17 residues. Trimming removed 0 bases from V and 4 bases from J; junction bases left unmatched: 10. The germline V gene has CDR1 SGHRS and CDR2 YFSETQ. The CDR3 loop is CASSLGPEGTGFYGYTF. The CDR3 DNA sequence: TGCGCCAGCAGCTTGGGACCCGAGGGGACAGGGTTCTATGGCTACACCTTC.

J is TRBJ2-7 and V is TRBV11-3; D gene unclear. V was cut by 2 bases and J by 3 bases, with 11 bases left in between. The CDR3 is 14 amino acids. Germline V gene sequence: CDR1 SGHNT, CDR2 YENEEA. Here the CDR3 reads CASSLWPGDYEQYV. CDR3 bases: TGTGCCAGCAGCTTATGGCCGGGTGACTACGAGCAGTACGTC.

The rearrangement uses TRBV5-1 and TRBJ2-5; 11 bases are shared with TRBD2. This CDR3 contains 17 residues. Germline CDR1 SGHRS, CDR2 YFSETQ. J was trimmed by 1 base and V by 2 bases; bases with no gene match: 7. Here the CDR3 DNA reads TGCGCCAGCAGCTTCCTAGCGGGAGGATCTGGCCAAGAGACCCAGTACTTC. Translating it yields CASSFLAGGSGQETQYF.

The chain employs TRBV12-3 or TRBV12-4 and TRBJ1-1, with a possible D match to TRBD1 (5 bases). The CDR3 loop spans 13 amino acids. Trimming removed 1 base from V and 7 bases from J, with 10 bases in between. The CDR3 DNA reads as TGTGCCAGCAGTTTAGGTCGGACACTTGAAGCTTTCTTT. It yields the protein CASSLGRTLEAFF.

The J gene is TRBJ2-3, the V gene TRBV18; 7 bases are shared with TRBD1. The length of the CDR3 is 20 residues. V dropped 4 bases and J dropped 0; count of bases not matched to a gene: 19. Per the germline V gene, CDR1 is KGHSH and CDR2 is LQKENI. CDR3 nucleotides: TGTGCCAGCTCACATTCCGGGACAGACCCCGGTGGGTCAAGCACAGATACGCAGTATTTT. Its protein product is CASSHSGTDPGGSSTDTQYF.